The T cell receptor (beta chain) described here comes from a study of regulatory T cells in long-lasting Graves disease. Time point given: newly diagnosed GD, antithyroid drugs for less than 3 months. Researchers made the TCR library from RNA that was extracted from PBMCs. This clonotype was detected ten times or more. Per germline, CDR1 SNHLY and CDR2 FYNNEI. The CDR3 totals 15 residues. V was pared by 6 bases and J by 3 bases, with 10 bases of the junction left unmatched. HTBI primers from iRepertoire and Arm-PCR of CDR3 regions yielded the TCR beta libraries. TCRdb used MiXCR to reprocess the multiplex PCR reads, holding one entry per CDR3 protein. The table includes roughly 410,000 distinct CDR3 sequences, approximately 16% detected once. The same specimen was also included in a second study, on T cells in Graves' hyperthyroidism and ophthalmopathy.

The receptor's source is a woman aged 40 to 49 with Graves disease. This specimen was peripheral blood mononuclear cells (PBMCs), taken at new diagnosis, from a patient treated with antithyroid drugs. The rearrangement uses TRBV2 and TRBJ2-7, with TRBD2 matching 8 bases. For the CDR3, the DNA is TGTGCCAGCAGCACCTCCCAACTAGCGGACTACGAGCAGTACTTC. Translation: CASSTSQLADYEQYF. The full variable domain, rest sourced from reference TRBV2 and TRBJ2-7, is EPEVTQTPSHQVTQMGQEVILRCVPISNHLYFYWYRQILGQKVEFLVSFYNNEISEKSEIFDDQFSVERPDGSNFTLKIRSTKLEDSAMYFCASSTSQLADYEQYFGPGTRLTVT.